This T cell receptor beta chain is from a study of T-cell reconstitution after alpha-beta-depleted transplantation in children. Findings and caveats of the study: Surviving recipient T cells and thymic progenitors produced the high day-60 TCRbeta diversity seen in some patients. After one year, T-cell counts and TCRbeta diversity mostly came from new T cells. There were reportedly several hundred expanded graft clones from which alpha-beta T cells came about two months after transplant.

This clonotype has ten or more counts. Its specificity is not known. Preparation of the TCRbeta library was carried out with unique molecular identifiers. TCRdb ran MiXCR on the PCR reads and lists one entry per CDR3 protein. The sample lists approximately 290,000 distinct CDR3 sequences; 11% were seen once. The source of this sequence is a male patient aged 2-9 years who had a stem cell transplant for chronic granulomatous disease, so the T cells may come from the graft donor. The source was peripheral blood, collected 180 days after TCRalphabeta/CD19-depleted stem cell transplant.

CDR3 DNA sequence: TGTGCCAGCTCAGCTAGCGGTAACACCGGGGAGCTGTTTTTT. Its protein is CASSASGNTGELFF. J is TRBJ2-2 and V is TRBV18; TRBD2 matches at 7 bases. Germline CDR1 is KGHSH and CDR2 is LQKENI. Losses at the gene ends were 5 bases for V and 2 bases for J; bases not matched to a gene: 2. This CDR3 has 14 amino acids.